This TCR beta chain is from a study of blood T cell repertoires in COVID-19 (TCRdb year 2020). Study-level background: Samples covering the acute and convalescent phases of COVID-19 were provided by collaborators in the United States, Italy and Spain. The material from the prospective study consisted of cDNA or gDNA derived from T cells, B-cell-depleted T cells, or PBMCs. Subjects who had been exposed to COVID-19, were actively infected with it, or had recovered from it provided the deeply sampled blood TCRbeta repertoires that made up the dataset. The repertoires were made available in a free public database intended to serve as a resource for research on the immune response to SARS-CoV-2. The samples were drawn from the first 160 participants of the ongoing ImmuneRACE study and from 1,200 or so subjects provided by 6 global collaborators. A de-identified subject ID, COVID-19 status, age in years and sex were almost always included in the sample metadata. Where available, HLA class I and class II types were taken from metadata supplied by the sample provider and were not determined by assay-based typing. On the study overall, not on this receptor specifically: The quantity of clinical and demographic metadata differed by source and by participant and was supplied without curation.

Regarding this clone: This clone's antigen is unknown. No base quality values were provided; no much bigger clone lies one nucleotide off.

TCRbeta CDR3 regions were amplified from genomic DNA using the immunoSEQ Assay, a bias-controlled multiplex PCR. Turning to the authors' computational methods: Within the assay, amplification of reference gene primers was used to estimate how many nucleated cells each sample contained. To quantify the absolute abundance of each unique TCRbeta CDR3 rearrangement, sequence reads were collapsed and filtered. For each sample, productive Simpson clonality was calculated by taking the square root of Simpson's diversity index across productive rearrangements. The clones in this table, taken by TCRdb from immuneACCESS, are in-frame only. Not every clone is retained; where verified, under half of the shortfall comes from an unresolved V gene, and the cause of the rest is unknown. The V and J calls and clone size were taken over from that table, and D and trimming were inferred from the DNA. For this sample the table gives approximately 330,000 clones, of which around nine tenths were detected only once. Clones ranked in the top ten supply roughly a tenth of the sample.

Participants in the prospective study were aged roughly 18 to 100 years, lived in more than 20 United States geographic areas, and enrolled through a virtual design. In the prospective study, participants were assigned to cohorts based on the clinical history participants reported in a screening survey and a study questionnaire. For ImmuneRACE Cohort 3, a participant was defined as recovered based on two consecutive negative NP/OP PCR tests, clearance by a healthcare professional, or resolution of symptoms. In the prospective study, whole blood, serum and a nasopharyngeal or oropharyngeal swab were collected from each participant by mobile phlebotomists. Over an approximately 2-month period, participants in the prospective study had the option of providing additional blood draws and questionnaires. Before DNA extraction, blood samples from the prospective study were shipped at room temperature or frozen.

From its cysteine to its phenylalanine, the CDR3 spans 17 amino acids. Of the read, only the CDR3 DNA is kept; its 51 bases are in frame from base 1. V is cut back by 4 bases and J by 0 bases, with 6 bases in the junction unmatched. The germline V gene encodes CDR1 MGHRA and CDR2 YSYEKL. The sequence was obtained from a woman aged 25-40 years who had recovered from COVID-19. This chain is built from TRBV4-1 and TRBJ1-3; 10 nucleotides in the junction match TRBD1. The sample was PBMCs or T cells enriched from blood (not recorded which). The DNA reads as follows: TGCGCCAGCAGCCTATTGGGACAGGGGTTCTCTGGAAACACCATATATTTT. Its product reads: CASSLLGQGFSGNTIYF.